This TCR beta chain was captured by sequencing in a study of blood T cell repertoires in COVID-19. This CDR3 contains 14 residues. The germline V and J ends were trimmed by 3 bases and 1 base, with 8 bases remaining between them. Looked up from germline, CDR1 is SGHNT and CDR2 is YYREEE (reference sequence). Per the authors' pipeline: The authors estimated nucleated cell counts from reference gene primer amplification. The method was immunoSEQ multiplex PCR; TCRdb's version includes in-frame clones alone and lacks a portion of them. Clone size and V and J calls were adopted from that table, with D and trimming inferred from the DNA. The sample records about 250,000 clones, 83% being singletons.

This clonotype was obtained from a woman aged 40 to 49 who had been exposed to COVID-19. The specimen sequenced was PBMCs or T cells enriched from blood (not recorded which). This chain links TRBV5-4 with TRBJ2-1; no reliable D call. In DNA form, the CDR3 reads TGTGCCAGCAGCTCGCCGGGTTCCTACAATGAGCAGTTCTTC. It encodes CASSSPGSYNEQFF.